Detailed here is one T cell receptor beta chain. What it binds is not known. CD4+ cells yielded CD45RA+ naive and CD45RA-negative memory subsets. The data derive from a study of shared clonotypes between healthy human individuals. The study's findings and limits: Unshared clonotypes carried lower generation probabilities than those common to all four donors. Sampling used blood alone; tissue repertoires probably differ.

V dropped 10 bases and J dropped 5 bases, with 26 bases sitting between them. Germline CDR1 reads SGHTA; CDR2 reads FQGNSA. CDR3 length: 16 amino acids. Profiled with immunoSEQ multiplex PCR; TCRdb holds only in-frame clones, not every one. The sample yields over a million clones, 97% to 99% seen once. The V gene is TRBV7-2, the J gene TRBJ1-1; maybe TRBD1 (5 bases). The sequenced sample consisted of naive CD4+ T cells sorted from blood. The subset is: CD45RA+ positively selected. This TCR was recovered from a young man in good health. CDR3 bases: TGTGCCACCGAGTTCCCAGGTGGGGGTAGTGGGACTGAAGCTTTCTTT. It yields the protein CATEFPGGGSGTEAFF. Based on the CDR3 plus reference TRBV7-2 and TRBJ1-1, the full variable domain is GAGVSQSPSNKVTEKGKDVELRCDPISGHTALYWYRQSLGQGLEFLIYFQGNSAPDKSGLPSDRFSAERTGGSVSTLTIQRTQQEDSAVYLCATEFPGGGSGTEAFFGQGTRLTVV.